Listed below are T cell receptor beta chains from one sample, sequenced in a study of cytomegalovirus exposure and HLA in healthy donors. Clones were read by immunoSEQ multiplex PCR, and TCRdb kept only the in-frame ones, dropping some. Altogether 100,000 to 150,000 clones are present, over 60% being singletons, with the ten largest covering about 3.9%. Source material: PBMCs. The source of these receptors is a human donor in good health. Each CDR3 is given with its conserved first and last residue. Each record gives: V gene, D gene, J gene, clone size, CDR3 DNA, CDR3 protein. A D gene is named only where the DNA matches it firmly. Clone size is stated in some rows and not others, as once, few, many or a class when expanded.

v_gene: TRBV2; d_gene: NA; j_gene: TRBJ1-5; abundance: few; CDR3nt: TGTGCCAGCAGTGAGGGCCTTAGCAATCAGCCCCAGCATTTT; CDR3aa: CASSEGLSNQPQHF
v_gene: TRBV7-6; d_gene: TRBD1; j_gene: TRBJ2-7; abundance: once; CDR3nt: TGTGCCAGCAGCTCCCGCGGGACAGGGGGCGCGGGGTCCTACGAGCAGTACTTC; CDR3aa: CASSSRGTGGAGSYEQYF
v_gene: TRBV9; d_gene: NA; j_gene: TRBJ2-1; abundance: once; CDR3nt: TGTGCCAGCAGCGTCGGCGGCGATCTCAATGCGCAGTTCTTC; CDR3aa: CASSVGGDLNAQFF
v_gene: TRBV19; d_gene: NA; j_gene: TRBJ2-5; abundance: NA; CDR3nt: TGTGCCAGTAGTATAGCTGGGGGCAAGAAGACCCAGTACTTC; CDR3aa: CASSIAGGKKTQYF
v_gene: TRBV5-6; d_gene: TRBD1; j_gene: TRBJ1-2; abundance: NA; CDR3nt: TGTGCCAGCAGCTTGGGGGGACAGAACTATGGCTACACCTTC; CDR3aa: CASSLGGQNYGYTF
v_gene: TRBV28; d_gene: NA; j_gene: TRBJ1-4; abundance: NA; CDR3nt: TGTGCCAGCAGTTTACCTCGGCCAAGGGGTGAAAAACTGTTTTTT; CDR3aa: CASSLPRPRGEKLFF
v_gene: TRBV11-3; d_gene: NA; j_gene: TRBJ1-1; abundance: NA; CDR3nt: TGTGCCAGGCCTCTGGGGAGGGAGAACACTGAAGCTTTCTTT; CDR3aa: CARPLGRENTEAFF
v_gene: TRBV10-3; d_gene: NA; j_gene: TRBJ2-7; abundance: NA; CDR3nt: TGTGCCATCAGTGACCTAGGAGGCTACGAGCAGTACTTC; CDR3aa: CAISDLGGYEQYF
v_gene: TRBV5-1; d_gene: NA; j_gene: TRBJ1-1; abundance: NA; CDR3nt: TGCGCCAGCAGCCCTCGAGCAGGGGTGACCAACACTGAAGCTTTCTTT; CDR3aa: CASSPRAGVTNTEAFF
v_gene: TRBV30; d_gene: TRBD1; j_gene: TRBJ1-2; abundance: NA; CDR3nt: TGTGCCTGCCCATCCGGACAGGGGAGACGCTACACCTTC; CDR3aa: CACPSGQGRRYTF
v_gene: TRBV9; d_gene: NA; j_gene: TRBJ1-4; abundance: NA; CDR3nt: TGTGCCAGCAGCCCGAACACAGGGAGGGTTAATGAAAAACTGTTTTTT; CDR3aa: CASSPNTGRVNEKLFF
v_gene: TRBV2; d_gene: TRBD1; j_gene: TRBJ1-1; abundance: NA; CDR3nt: TGTGCCAGCAGCCGGGACAGGGGGCAAACTGAAGCTTTCTTT; CDR3aa: CASSRDRGQTEAFF
v_gene: TRBV6-1; d_gene: NA; j_gene: TRBJ1-1; abundance: NA; CDR3nt: TGTGCCAGCAGTGCTCGTAGGCGGTTGAACACTGAAGCTTTCTTT; CDR3aa: CASSARRRLNTEAFF
v_gene: TRBV19; d_gene: NA; j_gene: TRBJ2-5; abundance: NA; CDR3nt: TGTGCCAGTAGCCCCTCCCAGGGGCGGGCGACCCAGTACTTC; CDR3aa: CASSPSQGRATQYF
v_gene: TRBV5-4; d_gene: TRBD2; j_gene: TRBJ2-2; abundance: NA; CDR3nt: TGTGCCAGCAGCTTGGCCGTACTAGCGGGAGCCAGCACCGGGGAGCTGTTTTTT; CDR3aa: CASSLAVLAGASTGELFF
v_gene: TRBV13; d_gene: NA; j_gene: TRBJ2-7; abundance: few; CDR3nt: TGTGCCAGCAGCGAAGGACAGTCCCACGAGCAGTACTTC; CDR3aa: CASSEGQSHEQYF
v_gene: TRBV7-9; d_gene: TRBD1; j_gene: TRBJ2-7; abundance: NA; CDR3nt: TGTGCCAGCAGCTTAACGGGACAGTCCTACGAGCAGTACTTC; CDR3aa: CASSLTGQSYEQYF
v_gene: TRBV11-3; d_gene: NA; j_gene: TRBJ1-2; abundance: once; CDR3nt: TGTGCCAGCAGCAATGCCAGGGATCACGGCTACACCTTC; CDR3aa: CASSNARDHGYTF
v_gene: TRBV27; d_gene: TRBD1; j_gene: TRBJ2-7; abundance: NA; CDR3nt: TGTGCCAGCACCATACAGGGTGGGACAGGAGGGAGAACGCAGTACTTC; CDR3aa: CASTIQGGTGGRTQYF
v_gene: TRBV27; d_gene: TRBD2; j_gene: TRBJ2-3; abundance: NA; CDR3nt: TGTGCCAGCAGTTTATCGCGCGGGAGGGCCAGCACAGATACGCAGTATTTT; CDR3aa: CASSLSRGRASTDTQYF
v_gene: TRBV28; d_gene: TRBD1; j_gene: TRBJ2-7; abundance: NA; CDR3nt: TGTGCCAGTTGGACAGGGTTAGAGGAGCAGTACTTC; CDR3aa: CASWTGLEEQYF
v_gene: TRBV4-1; d_gene: NA; j_gene: TRBJ2-3; abundance: NA; CDR3nt: TGCGCCAGCAGCCAAGTTCCGGGAGTGGGGGGAGATACGCAGTATTTT; CDR3aa: CASSQVPGVGGDTQYF
v_gene: TRBV4-2; d_gene: TRBD2; j_gene: TRBJ2-1; abundance: NA; CDR3nt: TGTGCCAGCAGCCAAGGACTAGCGGGAGGGGGTAATGAGCAGTTCTTC; CDR3aa: CASSQGLAGGGNEQFF
v_gene: TRBV27; d_gene: NA; j_gene: TRBJ2-1; abundance: NA; CDR3nt: TGTGCCAGCAGTTCGGACGGGAGCTCCTACAATGAGCAGTTCTTC; CDR3aa: CASSSDGSSYNEQFF
v_gene: TRBV9; d_gene: NA; j_gene: TRBJ1-1; abundance: NA; CDR3nt: TGTGCCAGCAGCGTAGAGCCCGGACAGAACACTGAAGCTTTCTTT; CDR3aa: CASSVEPGQNTEAFF
v_gene: TRBV6-5; d_gene: TRBD1; j_gene: TRBJ1-1; abundance: NA; CDR3nt: TGTGCCAGCAGTCCGGACAGGGTGACGAACACTGAAGCTTTCTTT; CDR3aa: CASSPDRVTNTEAFF
v_gene: TRBV13; d_gene: NA; j_gene: TRBJ2-5; abundance: NA; CDR3nt: TGTGCCAGCAGCTCCAGGGGCCCCCAAGAGACCCAGTACTTC; CDR3aa: CASSSRGPQETQYF
v_gene: TRBV7-3; d_gene: TRBD2; j_gene: TRBJ2-3; abundance: NA; CDR3nt: TGTGCCAGCAGCCCTACAAGACTAGCGGGAGGCACAGATACGCAGTATTTT; CDR3aa: CASSPTRLAGGTDTQYF
v_gene: TRBV6-5; d_gene: NA; j_gene: TRBJ2-5; abundance: NA; CDR3nt: TGTGCCAGCAGTCCTCTGGCCGAAGAGACCCAGTACTTC; CDR3aa: CASSPLAEETQYF
v_gene: TRBV6-1; d_gene: TRBD1; j_gene: TRBJ1-4; abundance: NA; CDR3nt: TGTGCCAGCAGTGAACGCAGGGGGGTTGAAAAACTGTTTTTT; CDR3aa: CASSERRGVEKLFF
v_gene: TRBV29-1; d_gene: NA; j_gene: TRBJ1-2; abundance: NA; CDR3nt: TGCAGCGTTGAAGATCCACTTTGGCGGGGCTACACCTTC; CDR3aa: CSVEDPLWRGYTF
v_gene: TRBV7-9; d_gene: NA; j_gene: TRBJ1-3; abundance: NA; CDR3nt: TGTGCCAGCAGCCCAAACGACAGAATCTCTGGAAACACCATATATTTT; CDR3aa: CASSPNDRISGNTIYF
v_gene: TRBV5-1; d_gene: TRBD2; j_gene: TRBJ2-1; abundance: NA; CDR3nt: TGCGCCAGCAGCTCCCGGACTAGCGTATACGAGTTCTTC; CDR3aa: CASSSRTSVYEFF
v_gene: TRBV9; d_gene: NA; j_gene: TRBJ2-7; abundance: NA; CDR3nt: TGTGCCAGCAACCCCGCAGGACAGAGATACGAGCAGTACTTC; CDR3aa: CASNPAGQRYEQYF
v_gene: TRBV6-1; d_gene: TRBD2; j_gene: TRBJ2-1; abundance: NA; CDR3nt: TGTGCCAGCCTGGACTTGGGGGGGGTTGGGAATGAGCAGTTCTTC; CDR3aa: CASLDLGGVGNEQFF
v_gene: TRBV7-9; d_gene: NA; j_gene: TRBJ1-2; abundance: NA; CDR3nt: TGTGCCAGCACGGAGCGAGGACAGTTTCGTCATGGCTACACCTTC; CDR3aa: CASTERGQFRHGYTF
v_gene: TRBV4-1; d_gene: NA; j_gene: TRBJ2-7; abundance: NA; CDR3nt: TGCGCCAGCAGCCAAGTTCCTCTCGGCGAGCAGTACTTC; CDR3aa: CASSQVPLGEQYF